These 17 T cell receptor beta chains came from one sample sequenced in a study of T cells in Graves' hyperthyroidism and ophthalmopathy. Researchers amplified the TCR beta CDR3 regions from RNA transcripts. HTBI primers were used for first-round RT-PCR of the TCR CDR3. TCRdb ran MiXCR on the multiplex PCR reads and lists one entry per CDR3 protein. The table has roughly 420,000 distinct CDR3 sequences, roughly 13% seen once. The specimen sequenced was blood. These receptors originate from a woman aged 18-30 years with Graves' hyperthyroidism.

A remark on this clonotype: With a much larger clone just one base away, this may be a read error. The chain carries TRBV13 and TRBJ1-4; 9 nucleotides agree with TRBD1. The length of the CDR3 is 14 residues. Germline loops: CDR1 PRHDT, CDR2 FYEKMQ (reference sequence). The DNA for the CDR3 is TGTGCCCGCAGCTTGCGACAGGGGGACGAAAAACTGTTTTTT. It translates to CARSLRQGDEKLFF. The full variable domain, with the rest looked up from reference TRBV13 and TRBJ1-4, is AAGVIQSPRHLIKEKRETATLKCYPIPRHDTVYWYQQGPGQDPQFLISFYEKMQSDKGSIPDRFSAQQFSDYHSELNMSSLELGDSALYFCARSLRQGDEKLFFGSGTQLSVL.

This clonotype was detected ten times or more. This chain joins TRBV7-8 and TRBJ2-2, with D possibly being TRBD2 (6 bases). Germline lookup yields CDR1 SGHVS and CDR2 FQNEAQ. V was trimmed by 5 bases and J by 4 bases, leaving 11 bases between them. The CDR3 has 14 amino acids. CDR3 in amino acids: CASSTRTTTGELFF. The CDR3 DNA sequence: TGTGCCAGCAGCACACGGACTACCACCGGGGAGCTGTTTTTT.

The CDR3 here is CASGLVYPSAHEQFF. DNA of the CDR3: TGTGCTAGTGGTTTGGTATACCCTAGCGCCCATGAGCAGTTCTTC. This rearrangement joins TRBV12-5 to TRBJ2-1, with a tentative D call TRBD2 (6 bases). Germline CDR1 reads LGHNT; CDR2 reads FRNRAP. The CDR3 runs 15 residues. The ends were cut back, 0 bases at V and 8 bases at J, with 14 bases in the middle.

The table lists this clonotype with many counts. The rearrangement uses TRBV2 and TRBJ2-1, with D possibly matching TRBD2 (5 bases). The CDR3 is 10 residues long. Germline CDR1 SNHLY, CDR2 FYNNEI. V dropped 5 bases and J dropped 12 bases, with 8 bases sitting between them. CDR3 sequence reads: CASSLGGQFF. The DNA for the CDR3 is TGTGCCAGCAGTCTAGGAGGGCAGTTCTTC.

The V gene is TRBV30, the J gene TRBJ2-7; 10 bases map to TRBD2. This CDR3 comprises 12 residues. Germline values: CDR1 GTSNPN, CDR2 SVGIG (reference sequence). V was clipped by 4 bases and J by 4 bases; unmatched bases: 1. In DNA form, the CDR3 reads TGTGCCTGGACTAGCGGGGGTTACGAGCAGTACTTC. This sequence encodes CAWTSGGYEQYF.

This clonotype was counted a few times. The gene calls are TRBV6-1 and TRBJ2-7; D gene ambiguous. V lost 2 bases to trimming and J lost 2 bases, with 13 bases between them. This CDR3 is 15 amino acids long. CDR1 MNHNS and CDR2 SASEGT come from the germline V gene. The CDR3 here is CASSESPGLPYEQYF. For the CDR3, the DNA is TGTGCCAGCAGTGAAAGTCCGGGTTTACCCTACGAGCAGTACTTC.

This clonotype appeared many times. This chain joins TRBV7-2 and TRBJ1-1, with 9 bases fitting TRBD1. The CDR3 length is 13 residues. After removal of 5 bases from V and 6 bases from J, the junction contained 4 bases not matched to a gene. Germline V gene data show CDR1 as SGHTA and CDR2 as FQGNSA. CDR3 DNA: TGTGCCAGCAGCCAACGGACAGGGGCTGAAGCTTTCTTT. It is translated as CASSQRTGAEAFF.

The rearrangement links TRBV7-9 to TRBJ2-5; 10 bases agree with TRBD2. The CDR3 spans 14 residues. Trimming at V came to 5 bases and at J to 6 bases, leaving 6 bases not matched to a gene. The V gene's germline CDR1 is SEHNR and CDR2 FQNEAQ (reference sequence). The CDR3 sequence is CASSPGTSVKTQYF. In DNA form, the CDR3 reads TGTGCCAGCAGCCCCGGGACTAGCGTGAAGACCCAGTACTTC. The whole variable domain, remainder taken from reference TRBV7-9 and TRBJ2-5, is DTGVSQNPRHKITKRGQNVTFRCDPISEHNRLYWYRQTLGQGPEFLTYFQNEAQLEKSRLLSDRFSAERPKGSFSTLEIQRTEQGDSAMYLCASSPGTSVKTQYFGPGTRLLVL.

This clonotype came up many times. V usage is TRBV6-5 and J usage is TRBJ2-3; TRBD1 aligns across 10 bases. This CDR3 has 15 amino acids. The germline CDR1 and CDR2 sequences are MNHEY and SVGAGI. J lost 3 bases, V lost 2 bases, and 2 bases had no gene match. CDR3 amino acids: CASSYGTGETDTQYF. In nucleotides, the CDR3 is TGTGCCAGCAGTTACGGGACAGGGGAGACAGATACGCAGTATTTT.

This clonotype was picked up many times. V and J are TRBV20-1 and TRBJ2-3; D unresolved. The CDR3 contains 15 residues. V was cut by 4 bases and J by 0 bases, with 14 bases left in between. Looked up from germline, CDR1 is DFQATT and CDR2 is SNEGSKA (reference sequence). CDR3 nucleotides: TGCAGTGCTACGGAGAGTAGTATAAGCACAGATACGCAGTATTTT. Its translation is CSATESSISTDTQYF.

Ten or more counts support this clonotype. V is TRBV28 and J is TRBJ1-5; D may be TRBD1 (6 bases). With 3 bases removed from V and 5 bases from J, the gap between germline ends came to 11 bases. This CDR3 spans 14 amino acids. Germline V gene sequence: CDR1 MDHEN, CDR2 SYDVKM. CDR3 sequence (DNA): TGTGCCAGCAGTTTTGGGGACACCGATCAGCCCCAGCATTTT. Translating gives CASSFGDTDQPQHF.

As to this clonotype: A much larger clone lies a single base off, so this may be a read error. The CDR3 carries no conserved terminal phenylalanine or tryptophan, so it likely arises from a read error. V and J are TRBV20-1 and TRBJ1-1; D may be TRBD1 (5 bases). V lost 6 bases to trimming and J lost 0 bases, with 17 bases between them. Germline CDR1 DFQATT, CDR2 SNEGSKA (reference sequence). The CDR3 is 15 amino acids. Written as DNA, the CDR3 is TGCAGTGCGCCTCAATACGGACAACTGAACACTGAAGCTTTCTCT. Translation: CSAPQYGQLNTEAFS.

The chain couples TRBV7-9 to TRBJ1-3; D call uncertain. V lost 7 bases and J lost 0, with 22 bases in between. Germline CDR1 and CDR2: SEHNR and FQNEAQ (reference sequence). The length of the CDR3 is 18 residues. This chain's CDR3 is CASTSSLFDRRSGNTIYF. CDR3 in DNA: TGTGCCAGCACCTCCTCCCTCTTCGACCGACGCTCTGGAAACACCATATATTTT.

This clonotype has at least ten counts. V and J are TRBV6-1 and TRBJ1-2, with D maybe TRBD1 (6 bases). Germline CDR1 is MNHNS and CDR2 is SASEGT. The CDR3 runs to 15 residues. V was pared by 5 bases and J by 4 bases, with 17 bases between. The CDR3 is CASSSGQKSTYGYTF. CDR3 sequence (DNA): TGTGCCAGCAGTTCCGGACAGAAAAGTACCTATGGCTACACCTTC.

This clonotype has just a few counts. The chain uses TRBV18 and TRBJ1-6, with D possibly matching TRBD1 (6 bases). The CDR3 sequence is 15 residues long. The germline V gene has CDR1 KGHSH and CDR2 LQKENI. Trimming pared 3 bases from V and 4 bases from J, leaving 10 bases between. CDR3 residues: CASSPSGTYNSPLHF. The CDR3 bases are TGTGCCAGCTCACCCTCGGGGACATATAATTCACCCCTCCACTTT.

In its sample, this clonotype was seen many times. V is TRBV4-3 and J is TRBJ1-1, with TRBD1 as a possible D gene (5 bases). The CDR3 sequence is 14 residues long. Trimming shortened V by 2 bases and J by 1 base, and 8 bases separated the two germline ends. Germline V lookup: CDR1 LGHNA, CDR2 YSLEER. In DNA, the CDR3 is TGCGCCAGCAGCCAATATACAGGGAACACTGAAGCTTTCTTT. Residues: CASSQYTGNTEAFF.

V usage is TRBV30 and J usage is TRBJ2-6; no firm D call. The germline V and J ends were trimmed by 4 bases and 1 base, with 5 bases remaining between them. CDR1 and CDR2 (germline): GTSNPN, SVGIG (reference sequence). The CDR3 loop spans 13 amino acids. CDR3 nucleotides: TGTGCCTGGACGACATCTGGGGCCAACGTCCTGACTTTC. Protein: CAWTTSGANVLTF.